The source of this T cell receptor beta chain is a study of blood T cell repertoires in COVID-19. Study context: Sources were T cells, B-cell-depleted T cells, or PBMCs; the material itself was cDNA or gDNA.

Profiling relied on immunoSEQ multiplex PCR, and the TCRdb table lists in-frame clones only, not all of them. The sample lists more than 250,000 clones; approximately 90% were seen once. The CDR3 extends over 18 amino acids. Trimming removed 2 bases from V and 0 bases from J, with 19 bases in between. Germline loops: CDR1 MNHEY, CDR2 SMNVEV (reference sequence). The receptor was isolated from a woman in her twenties or thirties who had recovered from COVID-19. This sequence joins TRBV27 and TRBJ1-2; D possibly corresponds to TRBD1 (5 bases). Sequencing was carried out using PBMCs or T cells enriched from blood (not recorded which). CDR3 sequence reads: CASSLGGGYTLANYGYTF. CDR3 DNA: TGTGCCAGCAGTTTAGGGGGGGGATACACCCTCGCTAACTATGGCTACACCTTC.